The 11 T cell receptor beta chains listed next were all sequenced from one sample in a study of vaccination and CD4 T cells after COVID-19. Researchers used the Oncomine TCR Beta short-read assay to sequence DNA from cultured CD4+ T cells. TCRdb fed the PCR reads into MiXCR, producing one record per CDR3 protein. Here the sample spans 20,000 to 25,000 distinct CDR3 sequences, around two fifths being singletons. The antigens of these receptors remain unknown. Treatment noted: approximately 9-day PBMC culture with coronavirus spike peptide pools or control peptides (ViraFEST assay). The source was CD4+ T cells from blood, cultured in vitro, collected before SARS-CoV-2 vaccination. The receptors here all came from a human donor who had recovered from COVID-19.

This clonotype was recorded a few times. V gene TRBV7-3 combines with J gene TRBJ2-6; no clear D gene. This CDR3 region has 15 residues. The germline V gene encodes CDR1 SGHTA and CDR2 FQGTGA. V was pared by 2 bases and J by 1 base, with 6 bases between. For the CDR3, the DNA is TGTGCCAGCAGCTTAGGGCCATCTGGGGCCAACGTCCTGACTTTC. Residues: CASSLGPSGANVLTF.

J is TRBJ2-3 and V is TRBV10-3, with 7 bases that match TRBD1. V trimming: 2 bases; J trimming: 1 base; junction bases outside the gene matches: 3. Germline V gene sequence: CDR1 ENHRY, CDR2 SYGVKD. This CDR3 is 15 amino acids long. The CDR3 sequence is CAISEDGQGTDTQYF. The CDR3, as DNA: TGTGCCATCAGTGAGGACGGACAGGGCACAGATACGCAGTATTTT.

This clonotype showed up just a few times. The chain recombines TRBV24-1 with TRBJ2-1, with a tentative D call TRBD2 (5 bases). V dropped 1 base and J dropped 7 bases, with 10 bases sitting between them. Germline V gives CDR1 KGHDR, CDR2 SFDVKD. The CDR3 loop spans 14 amino acids. CDR3: CATSDFAGRNEQFF. Written as DNA, the CDR3 is TGTGCCACCAGTGATTTCGCGGGTAGGAATGAGCAGTTCTTC.

The chain uses TRBV2 and TRBJ2-7; D possibly corresponds to TRBD1 (5 bases). Germline-derived CDR1 and CDR2 are SNHLY and FYNNEI. This CDR3 region has 13 residues. Trimming stripped 6 bases from V and 5 bases from J, with 14 bases between. CDR3 loop: CASSLRDSHEQYF. The CDR3 nucleotides are TGTGCCAGCAGCCTCAGGGATTCCCACGAGCAGTACTTC.

The chain uses TRBV7-2 and TRBJ2-7; 8 bases are shared with TRBD1. The V gene end was trimmed by 5 bases and the J gene end by 0 bases; junction bases not matched to a gene: 12. The germline gives CDR1 SGHTA, CDR2 FQGNSA. This CDR3 region has 17 residues. Here the CDR3 reads CASSPFHSTGDSYEQYF. CDR3 DNA sequence: TGTGCCAGCAGCCCTTTCCACTCGACAGGGGACTCCTACGAGCAGTACTTC.

The V call is TRBV6-2 or TRBV6-3, the J call TRBJ1-5; TRBD1 agrees at 7 bases. The CDR3 sequence is 16 residues long. Germline V lookup: CDR1 MNHEY, CDR2 SVGEGT. V lost 5 bases and J lost 7; bases outside the gene matches: 14. The CDR3 loop reads CASSLLQGLGDQPQHF. The DNA for the CDR3 is TGTGCCAGCAGTCTCCTACAGGGGTTAGGGGACCAGCCCCAGCATTTT.

V and J are TRBV6-2 or TRBV6-3 and TRBJ2-5; D is perhaps TRBD1 (6 bases). The CDR3 consists of 13 residues. CDR1 is MNHEY, CDR2 SVGEGT, per germline. V lost 5 bases to trimming and J lost 5 bases, with 12 bases between them. The CDR3 loop reads CASSHRVLETQYF. CDR3 nucleotide sequence: TGTGCCAGCAGTCACAGGGTCCTGGAGACCCAGTACTTC.

In this sample, this clonotype turned up a few times. Written as DNA, the CDR3 is TGTGCCAGCAGTTACGGGGGCAGCACAGATACGCAGTATTTT. Protein sequence: CASSYGGSTDTQYF. This chain links TRBV6-5 with TRBJ2-3, with a possible D match to TRBD1 (6 bases). The germline gives CDR1 MNHEY, CDR2 SVGAGI. The CDR3 contains 14 residues. Trimming removed 2 bases at V and 0 bases at J, with 6 bases between.

The gene calls are TRBV5-1 and TRBJ2-5; a weak D match, TRBD2 (6 bases). The germline V gene encodes CDR1 SGHRS and CDR2 YFSETQ. Trimming cost V 5 bases and J 5 bases, with 19 bases left between them. This CDR3 is 15 amino acids long. The CDR3 sequence is CASSSRTGGGETQYF. CDR3 DNA sequence: TGCGCCAGCAGTTCTCGAACCGGGGGTGGCGAGACCCAGTACTTC.

This clonotype was observed a handful of times. This chain links TRBV6-1 with TRBJ2-7, with TRBD2 matching 11 bases. This CDR3 is built from 15 residues. The V gene end was trimmed by 3 bases and the J gene end by 3 bases; junction bases not matched to a gene: 4. Germline CDR1 is MNHNS and CDR2 is SASEGT. The CDR3 reads CASSDTSGSFYEQYF. CDR3 nucleotide sequence: TGTGCCAGCAGTGACACTAGCGGGAGTTTCTACGAGCAGTACTTC.

The chain combines TRBV10-3 with TRBJ2-3, with 10 bases lining up with TRBD2. Per the germline V gene, CDR1 is ENHRY and CDR2 is SYGVKD. Trimming at V came to 4 bases and at J to 4 bases, leaving 5 bases not matched to a gene. The CDR3 runs to 15 residues. CDR3 region: CAISGTSGDADTQYF. CDR3 nucleotide sequence: TGTGCCATCAGTGGAACTAGCGGGGACGCAGATACGCAGTATTTT.